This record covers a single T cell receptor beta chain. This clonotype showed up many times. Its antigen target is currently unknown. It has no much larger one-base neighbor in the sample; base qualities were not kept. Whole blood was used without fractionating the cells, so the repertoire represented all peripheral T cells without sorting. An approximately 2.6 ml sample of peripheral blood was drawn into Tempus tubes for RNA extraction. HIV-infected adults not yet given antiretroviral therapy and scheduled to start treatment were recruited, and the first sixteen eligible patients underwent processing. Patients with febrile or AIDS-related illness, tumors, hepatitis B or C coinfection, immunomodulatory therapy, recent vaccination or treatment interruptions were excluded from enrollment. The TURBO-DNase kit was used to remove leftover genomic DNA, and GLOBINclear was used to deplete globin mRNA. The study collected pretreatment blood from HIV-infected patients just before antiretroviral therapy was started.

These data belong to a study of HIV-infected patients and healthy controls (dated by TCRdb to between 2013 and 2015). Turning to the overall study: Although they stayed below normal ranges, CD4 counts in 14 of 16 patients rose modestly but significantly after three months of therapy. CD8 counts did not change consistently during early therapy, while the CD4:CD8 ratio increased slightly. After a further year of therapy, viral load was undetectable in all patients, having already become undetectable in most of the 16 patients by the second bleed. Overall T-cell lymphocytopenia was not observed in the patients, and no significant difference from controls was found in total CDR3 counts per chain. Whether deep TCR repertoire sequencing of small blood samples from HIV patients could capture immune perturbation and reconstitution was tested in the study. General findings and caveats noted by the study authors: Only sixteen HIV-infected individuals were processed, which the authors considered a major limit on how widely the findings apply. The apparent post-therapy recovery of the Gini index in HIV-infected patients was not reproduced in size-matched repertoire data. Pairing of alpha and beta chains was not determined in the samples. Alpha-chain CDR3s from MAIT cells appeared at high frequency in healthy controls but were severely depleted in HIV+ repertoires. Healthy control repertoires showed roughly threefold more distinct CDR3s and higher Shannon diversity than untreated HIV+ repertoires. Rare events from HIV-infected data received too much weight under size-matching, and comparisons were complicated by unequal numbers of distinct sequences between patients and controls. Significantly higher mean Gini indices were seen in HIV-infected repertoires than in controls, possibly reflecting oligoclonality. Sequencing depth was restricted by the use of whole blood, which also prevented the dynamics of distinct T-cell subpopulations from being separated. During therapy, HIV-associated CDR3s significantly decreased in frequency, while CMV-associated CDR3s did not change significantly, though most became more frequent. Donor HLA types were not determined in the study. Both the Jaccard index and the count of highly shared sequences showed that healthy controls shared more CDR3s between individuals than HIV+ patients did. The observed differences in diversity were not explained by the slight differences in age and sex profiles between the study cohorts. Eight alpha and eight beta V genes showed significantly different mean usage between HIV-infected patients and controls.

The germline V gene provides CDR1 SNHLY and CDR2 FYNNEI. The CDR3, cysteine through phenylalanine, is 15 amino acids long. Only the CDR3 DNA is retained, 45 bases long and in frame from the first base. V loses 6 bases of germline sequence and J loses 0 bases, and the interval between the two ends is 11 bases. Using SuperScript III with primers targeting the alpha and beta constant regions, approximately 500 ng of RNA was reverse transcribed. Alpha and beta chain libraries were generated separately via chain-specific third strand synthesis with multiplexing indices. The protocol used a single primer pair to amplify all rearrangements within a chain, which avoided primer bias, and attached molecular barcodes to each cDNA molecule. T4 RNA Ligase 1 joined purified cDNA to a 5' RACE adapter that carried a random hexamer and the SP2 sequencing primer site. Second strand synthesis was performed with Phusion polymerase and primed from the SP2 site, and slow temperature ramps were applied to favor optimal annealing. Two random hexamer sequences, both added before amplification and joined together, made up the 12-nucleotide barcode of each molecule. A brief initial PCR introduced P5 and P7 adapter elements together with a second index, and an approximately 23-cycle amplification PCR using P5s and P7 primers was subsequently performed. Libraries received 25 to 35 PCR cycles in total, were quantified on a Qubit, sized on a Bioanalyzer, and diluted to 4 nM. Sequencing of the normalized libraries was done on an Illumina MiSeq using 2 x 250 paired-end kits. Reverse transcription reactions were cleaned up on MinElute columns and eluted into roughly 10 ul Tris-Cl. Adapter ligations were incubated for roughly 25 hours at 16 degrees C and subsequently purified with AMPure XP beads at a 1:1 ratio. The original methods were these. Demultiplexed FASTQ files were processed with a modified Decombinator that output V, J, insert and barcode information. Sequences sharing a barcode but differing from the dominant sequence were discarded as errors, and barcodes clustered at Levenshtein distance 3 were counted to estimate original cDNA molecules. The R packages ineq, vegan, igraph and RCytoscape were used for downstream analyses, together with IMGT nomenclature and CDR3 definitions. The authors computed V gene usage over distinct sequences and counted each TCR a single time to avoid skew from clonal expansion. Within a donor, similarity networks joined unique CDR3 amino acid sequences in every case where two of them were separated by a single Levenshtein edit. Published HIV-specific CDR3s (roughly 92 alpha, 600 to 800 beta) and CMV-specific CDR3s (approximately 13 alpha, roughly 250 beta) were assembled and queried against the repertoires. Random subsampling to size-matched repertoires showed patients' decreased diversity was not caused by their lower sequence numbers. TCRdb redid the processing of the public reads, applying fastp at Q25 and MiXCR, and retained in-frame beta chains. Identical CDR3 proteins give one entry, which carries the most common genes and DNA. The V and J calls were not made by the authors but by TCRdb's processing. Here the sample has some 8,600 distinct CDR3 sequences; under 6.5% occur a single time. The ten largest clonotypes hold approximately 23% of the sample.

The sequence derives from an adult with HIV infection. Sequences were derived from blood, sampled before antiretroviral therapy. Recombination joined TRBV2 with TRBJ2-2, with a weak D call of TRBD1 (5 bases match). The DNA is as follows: TGTGCCAGCAGCGTAGACAGTTCGAACACCGGGGAGCTGTTTTTT. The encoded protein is CASSVDSSNTGELFF. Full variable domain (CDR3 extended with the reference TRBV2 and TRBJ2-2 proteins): EPEVTQTPSHQVTQMGQEVILRCVPISNHLYFYWYRQILGQKVEFLVSFYNNEISEKSEIFDDQFSVERPDGSNFTLKIRSTKLEDSAMYFCASSVDSSNTGELFFGEGSRLTVL.